This is a list of T cell receptor beta chains from one sample in a study of T cell responses to AZD1222 COVID-19 vaccine. TCRdb's copy holds only in-frame clones and misses some; the assay was immunoSEQ multiplex PCR. The top ten clones hold roughly 4.2% of a sample with roughly 120,000 clones, around 90% of them seen once. Sequences were derived from peripheral blood, sampled on day 0 of AZD1222 vaccination. The receptors originated from an adult in good health. Each CDR3 is given with its conserved first and last residue. The D gene is left open where the match is weak. Only some rows state a clone size, as once, few, many or a class for expanded clones.

CDR3 length | J gene | V gene | clone size | D gene | CDR3 DNA | CDR3 protein
18 | TRBJ2-1 | TRBV5-4 | . | TRBD2 | TGTGCCAGCAGCCCGGGGACTAGCGGGGGGCCAGCCTACAATGAGCAGTTCTTC | CASSPGTSGGPAYNEQFF
14 | TRBJ1-2 | TRBV6-5 | . | . | TGTGCCAGCCGGGGCAGCGGACTAATATATGGCTACACCTTC | CASRGSGLIYGYTF
14 | TRBJ1-2 | TRBV25-1 | once | TRBD1 | TGTGCCAGCAGTGACAGGGGGGTTTTCTATGGCTACACCTTC | CASSDRGVFYGYTF
18 | TRBJ2-3 | TRBV4-1 | . | TRBD2 | TGCGCCAGCAGCCAAGGCGGGACTAGCGGCTCTAGCACAGATACGCAGTATTTT | CASSQGGTSGSSTDTQYF
12 | TRBJ2-1 | TRBV7-3 | . | . | TGTGCCAGCAGCCGTTTTGGGGACTTTCAGTTCTTC | CASSRFGDFQFF
14 | TRBJ2-7 | TRBV6-5 | . | TRBD2 | TGTGCCAGCAGGGGGACTAGCGACGCCCACGAGCAGTACTTC | CASRGTSDAHEQYF
15 | TRBJ1-6 | TRBV7-6 | once | . | TGTGCCAGCAGCGTGACAGCCAACCCAAATTCACCCCTCCACTTT | CASSVTANPNSPLHF
16 | TRBJ2-1 | TRBV6-4 | . | TRBD1 | TGTGCCAGCAGCCCGGCTGGGACAGGGAATTACAATGAGCAGTTCTTC | CASSPAGTGNYNEQFF
11 | TRBJ2-6 | TRBV28 | . | . | TGTGCCAGCAGTTTAGGGTCGGGGGTGTCTTTC | CASSLGSGVSF
13 | TRBJ2-5 | TRBV19 | . | . | TGTGCCAGTAGTGGGGCAAGGCAAGAGACCCAGTACTTC | CASSGARQETQYF
13 | TRBJ1-5 | TRBV30 | . | . | TGTGCCTGGAGTGTAAGTTCTGATCAGCCCCAGCATTTT | CAWSVSSDQPQHF
16 | TRBJ1-3 | TRBV5-1 | . | TRBD1 | TGCGCCAGCAGCTCAGGGGACAGGTTCTCTGGAAACACCATATATTTT | CASSSGDRFSGNTIYF
13 | TRBJ1-1 | TRBV25-1 | once | . | TGTGCCAGCAGCACTAAATGGGCCACTGAAGCTTTCTTT | CASSTKWATEAFF
15 | TRBJ2-7 | TRBV28 | . | . | TGTGCCAGCAGTTCCCAGGGTATATTGGACTACGAGCAGTACTTC | CASSSQGILDYEQYF
16 | TRBJ1-5 | TRBV28 | . | . | TGTGCCAGCAGTTTGGGACCTCAATCCAGCAATCAGCCCCAGCATTTT | CASSLGPQSSNQPQHF
14 | TRBJ1-1 | TRBV5-1 | . | . | TGCGCCAGCAGCTTGAACAGTATGAACACTGAAGCTTTCTTT | CASSLNSMNTEAFF
16 | TRBJ1-2 | TRBV18 | . | . | TGTGCCAGCTCGAGGGACGGGGACCCTTCGGGCTATGGCTACACCTTC | CASSRDGDPSGYGYTF
11 | TRBJ2-2 | TRBV30 | . | . | TGTGCCTGGAAGGCCGACGGGGAGCTGTTTTTT | CAWKADGELFF
14 | TRBJ2-7 | TRBV5-1 | . | . | TGCGCCAGCAGCTTGGCCAGCCAGCAGTACGAGCAGTACTTC | CASSLASQQYEQYF
15 | TRBJ2-5 | TRBV5-8 | . | TRBD2 | TGTGCCAGCAGCATCACTGGACTAGTAAGAGAGACCCAGTACTTC | CASSITGLVRETQYF
17 | TRBJ2-1 | TRBV9 | once | . | TGTGCCAGCAGCCCCCAGGTGGGGGCGGGATGGGGGAATGAGCAGTTCTTC | CASSPQVGAGWGNEQFF
17 | TRBJ2-3 | TRBV6-1 | once | TRBD2 | TGTGCCAGCAGTGCACCCTCGGGGGGTGAGAGGTCAGATACGCAGTATTTT | CASSAPSGGERSDTQYF
13 | TRBJ1-5 | TRBV18 | . | . | TGTGCCAGCTCACCAAAAGGGAATCAGCCCCAGCATTTT | CASSPKGNQPQHF
16 | TRBJ2-5 | TRBV19 | . | TRBD1 | TGTGCCAGTAGTATCCTGTCGGGGACAGGGCAAGAGACCCAGTACTTC | CASSILSGTGQETQYF
13 | TRBJ1-2 | TRBV5-1 | once | . | TGCGCCAGCAGCTCCACGGGAGAATACGGCTACACCTTC | CASSSTGEYGYTF
13 | TRBJ2-3 | TRBV30 | . | . | TGTGCCTGGAGTCTGGCGGGTTCGGATACGCAGTATTTT | CAWSLAGSDTQYF
10 | TRBJ1-2 | TRBV20-1 | . | . | TGCAGTGCTAACAAGGATGGCTACACCTTC | CSANKDGYTF
15 | TRBJ1-5 | TRBV4-3 | . | . | TGCGCCAGCAGCCAAGTTCGAGGGTATGGTCAGCCCCAGCATTTT | CASSQVRGYGQPQHF
12 | TRBJ1-4 | TRBV4-1 | . | . | TGCGCCAGCAGCCAAGCCCTGGAAAAACTGTTTTTT | CASSQALEKLFF
14 | TRBJ1-4 | TRBV6-5 | . | TRBD1 | TGTGCCAGCAGTCCGGACAGGGCGTATGAAAAACTGTTTTTT | CASSPDRAYEKLFF
14 | TRBJ1-4 | TRBV5-1 | . | TRBD1 | TGCGCCAGCAGCTTCGGACAGGGGAGTGAAAAACTGTTTTTT | CASSFGQGSEKLFF
17 | TRBJ2-7 | TRBV28 | . | TRBD2 | TGTGCCAGCAGTTTACCCAGCGGGGGGGATTTTGGGGACGAGCAGTACTTC | CASSLPSGGDFGDEQYF
11 | TRBJ1-1 | TRBV2 | . | . | TGTGCCAGCAGTGAAACAGCGCAAGCTTTCTTT | CASSETAQAFF
17 | TRBJ2-7 | TRBV7-2 | . | TRBD2 | TGTGCCAGCAGCTTAGGAGAGCGGCGGGGGGCGCCCTACGAGCAGTACTTC | CASSLGERRGAPYEQYF
13 | TRBJ1-2 | TRBV7-3 | . | . | TGTGCCAGCAGCCCCCGCCCGGGGGGGGGCTACACCTTC | CASSPRPGGGYTF
19 | TRBJ2-3 | TRBV19 | . | . | TGTGCCAGCCAACCAACCCTCTCGGGGGCAGAATGGGGGGAAGATACGCAGTATTTT | CASQPTLSGAEWGEDTQYF